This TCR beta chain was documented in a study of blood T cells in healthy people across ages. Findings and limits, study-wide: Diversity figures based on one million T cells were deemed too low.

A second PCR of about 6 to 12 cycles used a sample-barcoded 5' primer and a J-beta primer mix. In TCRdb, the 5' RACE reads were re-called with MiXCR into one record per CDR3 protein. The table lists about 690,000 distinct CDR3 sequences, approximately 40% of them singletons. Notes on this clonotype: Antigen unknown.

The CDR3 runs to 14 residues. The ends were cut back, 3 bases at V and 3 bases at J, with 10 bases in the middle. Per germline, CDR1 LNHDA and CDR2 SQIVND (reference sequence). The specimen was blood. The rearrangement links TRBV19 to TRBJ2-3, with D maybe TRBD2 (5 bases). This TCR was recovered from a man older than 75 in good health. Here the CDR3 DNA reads TGTGCCAGTAGTATGGCACTAGGGACAGATACGCAGTATTTT. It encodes CASSMALGTDTQYF.